This T cell receptor (beta chain) appears in the sequencing data of a study of patients and donors after allogeneic stem cell transplantation. There are many counts of this clonotype. From the RT-PCR reads, TCRdb called clonotypes with MiXCR, one entry per CDR3 protein. The data show about a million distinct CDR3 sequences, with roughly 18% seen just once and 5% to 7.5% held by the top ten. This CDR3 comprises 13 residues. Trimming removed 6 bases from V and 3 bases from J; junction bases left unmatched: 5. Sequencing used blood, either unsorted or a sorted T cell fraction (not recorded which). The rearrangement uses TRBV12-3 or TRBV12-4 and TRBJ2-7; 7 bases line up with TRBD2. The receptor was derived from a human donor who was either an allogeneic HSCT recipient or a stem cell or donor lymphocyte infusion donor (not recorded which). It is not recorded whose cells these are; they may come from a transplant donor. CDR3: CASRGGGFYEQYF. The CDR3 region has the DNA TGTGCCAGCAGGGGGGGGGGTTTCTACGAGCAGTACTTC.